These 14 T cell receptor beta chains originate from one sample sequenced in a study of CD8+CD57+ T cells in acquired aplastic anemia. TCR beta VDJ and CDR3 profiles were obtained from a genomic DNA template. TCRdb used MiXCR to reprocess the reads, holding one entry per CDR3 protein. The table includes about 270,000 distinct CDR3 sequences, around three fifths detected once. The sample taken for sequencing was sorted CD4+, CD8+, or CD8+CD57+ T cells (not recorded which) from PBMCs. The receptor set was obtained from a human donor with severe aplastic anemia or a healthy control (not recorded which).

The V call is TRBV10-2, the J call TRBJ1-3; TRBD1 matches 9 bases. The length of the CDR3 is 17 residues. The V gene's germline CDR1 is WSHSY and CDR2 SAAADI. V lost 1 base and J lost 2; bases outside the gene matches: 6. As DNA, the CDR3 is TGCGCCAGCAGTGAGTGGGACAGGGCGGGCACTGGAAACACCATATATTTT. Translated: CASSEWDRAGTGNTIYF.

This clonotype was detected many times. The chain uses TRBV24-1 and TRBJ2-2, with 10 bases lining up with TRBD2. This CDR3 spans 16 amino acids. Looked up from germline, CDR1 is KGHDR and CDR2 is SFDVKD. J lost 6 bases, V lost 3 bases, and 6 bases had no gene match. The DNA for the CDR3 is TGTGCCACCAGTGATCCCACTAGCGGGGCCCCCGGGGAGCTGTTTTTT. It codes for CATSDPTSGAPGELFF.

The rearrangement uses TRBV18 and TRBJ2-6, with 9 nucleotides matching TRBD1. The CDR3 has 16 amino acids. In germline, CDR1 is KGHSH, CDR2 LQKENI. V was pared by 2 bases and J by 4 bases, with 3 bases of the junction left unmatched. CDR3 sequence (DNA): TGTGCCAGCTCACCAAAACAGGGGGCAGGGGCCAACGTCCTGACTTTC. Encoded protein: CASSPKQGAGANVLTF.

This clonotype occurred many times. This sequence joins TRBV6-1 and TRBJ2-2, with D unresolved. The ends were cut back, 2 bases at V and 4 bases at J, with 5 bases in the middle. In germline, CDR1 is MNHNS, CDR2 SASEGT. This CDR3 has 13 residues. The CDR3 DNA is TGTGCCAGCAGTGAACAGGCCACCGGGGAGCTGTTTTTT. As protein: CASSEQATGELFF.

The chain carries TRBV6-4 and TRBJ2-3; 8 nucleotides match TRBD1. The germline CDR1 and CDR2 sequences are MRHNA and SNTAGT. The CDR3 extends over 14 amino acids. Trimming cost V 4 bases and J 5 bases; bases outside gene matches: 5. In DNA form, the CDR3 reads TGTGCCAGCAGTGCAGGGGGCGCAGAAGATACGCAGTATTTT. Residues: CASSAGGAEDTQYF.

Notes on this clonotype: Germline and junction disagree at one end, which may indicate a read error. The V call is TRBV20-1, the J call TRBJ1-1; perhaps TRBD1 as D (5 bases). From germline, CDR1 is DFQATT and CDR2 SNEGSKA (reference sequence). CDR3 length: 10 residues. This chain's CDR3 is CSARLAGVVF. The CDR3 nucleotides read TGCAGTGCTAGGCTAGCGGGGGTGGTCTTT.

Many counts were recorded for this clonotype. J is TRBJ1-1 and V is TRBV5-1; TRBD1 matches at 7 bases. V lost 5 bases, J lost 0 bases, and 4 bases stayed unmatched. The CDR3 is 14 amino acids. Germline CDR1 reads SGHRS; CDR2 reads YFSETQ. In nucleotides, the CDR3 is TGCGCCAGCAGGCCCGGGACAGTGAACACTGAAGCTTTCTTT. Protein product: CASRPGTVNTEAFF.

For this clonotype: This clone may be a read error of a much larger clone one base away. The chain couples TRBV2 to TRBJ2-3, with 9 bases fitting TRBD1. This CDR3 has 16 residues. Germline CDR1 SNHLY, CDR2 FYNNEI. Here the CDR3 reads CVSRATGGARPDTQYF. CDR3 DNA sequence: TGTGTCAGCAGAGCAACAGGGGGCGCACGTCCAGATACGCAGTATTTT.

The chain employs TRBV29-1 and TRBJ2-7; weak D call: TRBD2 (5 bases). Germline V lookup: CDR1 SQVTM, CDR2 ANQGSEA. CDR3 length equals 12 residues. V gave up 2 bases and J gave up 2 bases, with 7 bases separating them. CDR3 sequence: CSVESGTYEQYF. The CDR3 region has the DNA TGCAGCGTTGAATCCGGGACCTACGAGCAGTACTTC.

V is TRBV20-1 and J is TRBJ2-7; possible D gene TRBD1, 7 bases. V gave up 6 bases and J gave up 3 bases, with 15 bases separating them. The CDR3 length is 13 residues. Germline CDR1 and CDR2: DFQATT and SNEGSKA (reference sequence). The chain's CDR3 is CSAVDREDYEQYF. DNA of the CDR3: TGCAGTGCCGTAGACAGGGAGGACTACGAGCAGTACTTC.

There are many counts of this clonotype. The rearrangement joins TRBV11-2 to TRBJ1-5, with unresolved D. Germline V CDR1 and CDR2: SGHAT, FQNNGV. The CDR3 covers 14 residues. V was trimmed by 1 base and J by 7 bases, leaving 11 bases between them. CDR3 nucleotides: TGTGCCAGCAGCTTAGGCCCCAGGAACCAGCCCCAGCATTTT. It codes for CASSLGPRNQPQHF.

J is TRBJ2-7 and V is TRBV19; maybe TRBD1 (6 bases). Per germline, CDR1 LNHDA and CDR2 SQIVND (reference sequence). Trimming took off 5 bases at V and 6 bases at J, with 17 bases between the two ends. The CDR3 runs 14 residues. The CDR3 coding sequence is TGTGCCAGTAGTTGGGCAGGGGATGTATCCGAGCAGTACTTC. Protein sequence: CASSWAGDVSEQYF. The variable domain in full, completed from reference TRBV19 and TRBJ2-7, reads DGGITQSPKYLFRKEGQNVTLSCEQNLNHDAMYWYRQDPGQGLRLIYYSQIVNDFQKGDIAEGYSVSREKKESFPLTVTSAQKNPTAFYLCASSWAGDVSEQYFGPGTRLTVT.

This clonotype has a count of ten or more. The CDR3 coding sequence is TGTGCCATCAGTGCTTTCCAAGGACAGGGGGGGAATGAAAAACTGTTTTTT. This gives the protein CAISAFQGQGGNEKLFF. The V and J genes are TRBV10-3 and TRBJ1-4; 10 bases align to TRBD1. V dropped 4 bases and J dropped 5; count of bases not matched to a gene: 10. Germline V lookup: CDR1 ENHRY, CDR2 SYGVKD. The CDR3 length is 17 residues.

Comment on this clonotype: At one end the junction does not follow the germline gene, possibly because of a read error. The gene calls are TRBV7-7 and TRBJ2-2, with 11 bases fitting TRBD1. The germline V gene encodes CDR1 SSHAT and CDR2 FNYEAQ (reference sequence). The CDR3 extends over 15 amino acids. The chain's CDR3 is CASSLGTGGTGGLFF. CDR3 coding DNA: TGTGCTAGCAGCTTAGGGACAGGGGGGACCGGGGGGCTGTTCTTT. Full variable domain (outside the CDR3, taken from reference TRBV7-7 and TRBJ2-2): GAGVSQSPRYKVTKRGQDVTLRCDPISSHATLYWYQQALGQGPEFLTYFNYEAQPDKSGLPSDRFSAERPEGSISTLTIQRTEQRDSAMYRCASSLGTGGTGGLFFGEGSRLTVL.